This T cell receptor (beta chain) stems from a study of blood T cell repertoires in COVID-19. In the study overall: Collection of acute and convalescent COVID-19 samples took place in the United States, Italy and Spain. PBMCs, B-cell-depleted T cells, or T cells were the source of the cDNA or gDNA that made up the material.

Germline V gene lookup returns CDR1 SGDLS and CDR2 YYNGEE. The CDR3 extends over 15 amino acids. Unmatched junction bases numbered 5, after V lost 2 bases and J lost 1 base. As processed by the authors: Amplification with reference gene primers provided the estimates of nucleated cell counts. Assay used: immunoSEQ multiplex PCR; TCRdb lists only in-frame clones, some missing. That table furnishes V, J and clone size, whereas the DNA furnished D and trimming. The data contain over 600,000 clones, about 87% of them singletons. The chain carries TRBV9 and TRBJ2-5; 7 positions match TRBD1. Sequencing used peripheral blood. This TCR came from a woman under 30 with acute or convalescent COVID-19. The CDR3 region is CASSVGTAAQETQYF. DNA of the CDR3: TGTGCCAGCAGCGTCGGGACAGCCGCCCAAGAGACCCAGTACTTC.